This T cell receptor beta chain originates from a study of Ad26.COV2.S vaccination and SARS-CoV-2 variants. The wider study: Sample donor was a member of the COV1001 Ad26.COV2.S trial arm.

Generated by immunoSEQ multiplex PCR, the TCRdb table keeps only in-frame clones and is missing some. The profile covers 400,000 to 500,000 clones, with 88% appearing a single time and about 3.6% taken by the ten largest. Germline CDR1 is MGHRA and CDR2 is YSYEKL. With 0 bases removed from V and 3 bases from J, the gap between germline ends came to 14 bases. CDR3 length: 16 residues. The treatment here: 19 received Ad26.COV2.S at low or high dose, single or two shots; several received placebo; per-sample allocation not given. All samples were drawn on day 63, counting from the first vaccine or placebo injection.

This sequence originates from a person aged 18-60 years who received the Ad26.COV2.S COVID-19 vaccine or a placebo. Source: peripheral blood, taken in a trial of Ad26.COV2.S vaccine versus placebo. V gene TRBV4-1 combines with J gene TRBJ2-5; D perhaps matches TRBD2 (5 bases). The CDR3 is CASSQDWGDGEETQYF. The CDR3 DNA reads as TGCGCCAGCAGCCAAGATTGGGGAGACGGTGAAGAGACCCAGTACTTC.